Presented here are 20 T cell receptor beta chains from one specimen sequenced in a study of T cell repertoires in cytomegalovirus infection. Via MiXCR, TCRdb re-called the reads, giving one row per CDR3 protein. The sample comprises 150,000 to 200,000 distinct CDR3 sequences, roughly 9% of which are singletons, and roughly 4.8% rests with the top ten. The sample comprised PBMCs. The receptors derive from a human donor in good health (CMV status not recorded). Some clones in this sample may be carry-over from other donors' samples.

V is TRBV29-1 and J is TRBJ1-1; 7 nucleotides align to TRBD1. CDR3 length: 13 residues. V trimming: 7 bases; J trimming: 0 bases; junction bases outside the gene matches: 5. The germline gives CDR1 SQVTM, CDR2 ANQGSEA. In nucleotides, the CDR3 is TGCAGCGCCCACAGGGGCGTGAACACTGAAGCTTTCTTT. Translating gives CSAHRGVNTEAFF.

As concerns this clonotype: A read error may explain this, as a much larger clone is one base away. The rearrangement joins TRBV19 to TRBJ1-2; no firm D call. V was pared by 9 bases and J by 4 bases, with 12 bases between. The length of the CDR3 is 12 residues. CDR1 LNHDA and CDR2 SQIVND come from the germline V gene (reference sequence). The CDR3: CARSPGGYGYTF. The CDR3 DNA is TGTGCCAGAAGTCCTGGCGGCTATGGCTACACCTTC.

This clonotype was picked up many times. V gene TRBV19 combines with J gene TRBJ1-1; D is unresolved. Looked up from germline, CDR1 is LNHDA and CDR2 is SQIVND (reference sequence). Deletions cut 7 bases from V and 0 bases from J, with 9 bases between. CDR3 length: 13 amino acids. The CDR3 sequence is CASKGTLNTEAFF. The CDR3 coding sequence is TGTGCCAGTAAAGGCACCTTGAACACTGAAGCTTTCTTT.

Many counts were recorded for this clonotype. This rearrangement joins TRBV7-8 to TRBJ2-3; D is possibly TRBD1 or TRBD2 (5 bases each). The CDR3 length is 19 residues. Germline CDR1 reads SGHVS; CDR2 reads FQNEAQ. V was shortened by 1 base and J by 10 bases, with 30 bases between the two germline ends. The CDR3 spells CASSLGGLSRANTPGAQYF. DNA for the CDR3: TGTGCCAGCAGCTTAGGGGGCCTTTCGAGGGCCAACACGCCTGGGGCGCAGTATTTT.

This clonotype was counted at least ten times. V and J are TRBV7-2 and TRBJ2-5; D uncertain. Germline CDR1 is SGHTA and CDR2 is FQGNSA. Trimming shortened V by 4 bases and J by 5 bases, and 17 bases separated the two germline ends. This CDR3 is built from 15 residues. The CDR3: CASSSSFGVGETQYF. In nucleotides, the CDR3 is TGTGCCAGCAGCTCCTCCTTTGGGGTCGGCGAGACCCAGTACTTC.

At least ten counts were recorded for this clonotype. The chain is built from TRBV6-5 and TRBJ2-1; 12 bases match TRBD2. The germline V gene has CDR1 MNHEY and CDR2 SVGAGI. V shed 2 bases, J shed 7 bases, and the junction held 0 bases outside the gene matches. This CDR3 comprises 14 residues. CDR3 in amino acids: CASSYGLAGNEQFF. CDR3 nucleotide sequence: TGTGCCAGCAGTTACGGACTAGCGGGGAATGAGCAGTTCTTC.

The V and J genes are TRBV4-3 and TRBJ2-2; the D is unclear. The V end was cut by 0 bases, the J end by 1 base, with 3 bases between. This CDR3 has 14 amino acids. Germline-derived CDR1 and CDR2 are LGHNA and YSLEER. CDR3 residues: CASSQDMNTGELFF. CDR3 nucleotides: TGCGCCAGCAGCCAAGACATGAACACCGGGGAGCTGTTTTTT.

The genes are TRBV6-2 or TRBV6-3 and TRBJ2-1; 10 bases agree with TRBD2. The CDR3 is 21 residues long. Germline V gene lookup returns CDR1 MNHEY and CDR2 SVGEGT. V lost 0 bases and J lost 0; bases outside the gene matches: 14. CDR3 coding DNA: TGTGCCAGCAGTTACTCGACAGCGGGAGGGCGAATTAGGAGCTCCTACAATGAGCAGTTCTTC. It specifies CASSYSTAGGRIRSSYNEQFF.

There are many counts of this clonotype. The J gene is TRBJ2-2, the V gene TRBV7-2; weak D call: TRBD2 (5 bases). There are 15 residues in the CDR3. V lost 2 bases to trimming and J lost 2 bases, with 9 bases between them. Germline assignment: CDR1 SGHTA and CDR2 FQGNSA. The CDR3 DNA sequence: TGTGCCAGCAGCTTATTCGGGGAAAACACCGGGGAGCTGTTTTTT. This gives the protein CASSLFGENTGELFF.

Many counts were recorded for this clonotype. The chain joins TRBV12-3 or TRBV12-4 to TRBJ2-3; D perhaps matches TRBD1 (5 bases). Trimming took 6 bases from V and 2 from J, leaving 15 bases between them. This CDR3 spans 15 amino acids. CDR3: CASRPLGALTDTQYF. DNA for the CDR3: TGTGCCAGCAGACCGCTTGGGGCTCTCACAGATACGCAGTATTTT.

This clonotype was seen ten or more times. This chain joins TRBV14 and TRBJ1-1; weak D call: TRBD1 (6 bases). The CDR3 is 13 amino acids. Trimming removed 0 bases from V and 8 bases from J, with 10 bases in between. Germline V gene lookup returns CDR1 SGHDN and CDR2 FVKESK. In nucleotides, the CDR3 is TGTGCCAGCAGCCAAGAATTCCAGGGGGAAGCTTTCTTT. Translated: CASSQEFQGEAFF.

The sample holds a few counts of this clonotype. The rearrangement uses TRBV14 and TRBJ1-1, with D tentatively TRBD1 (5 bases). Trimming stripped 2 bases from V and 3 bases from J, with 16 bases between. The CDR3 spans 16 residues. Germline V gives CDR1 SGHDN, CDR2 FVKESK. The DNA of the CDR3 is TGTGCCAGCAGCCAAATCCGGGGCCTCCGGGACACTGAAGCTTTCTTT. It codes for CASSQIRGLRDTEAFF.

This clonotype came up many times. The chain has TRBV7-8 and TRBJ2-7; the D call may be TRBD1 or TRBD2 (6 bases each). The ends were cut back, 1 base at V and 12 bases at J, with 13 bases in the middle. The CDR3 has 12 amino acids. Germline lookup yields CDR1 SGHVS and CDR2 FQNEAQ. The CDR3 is CASSLVGGASYF. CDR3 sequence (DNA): TGTGCCAGCAGCTTAGTCGGGGGCGCCTCGTACTTC.

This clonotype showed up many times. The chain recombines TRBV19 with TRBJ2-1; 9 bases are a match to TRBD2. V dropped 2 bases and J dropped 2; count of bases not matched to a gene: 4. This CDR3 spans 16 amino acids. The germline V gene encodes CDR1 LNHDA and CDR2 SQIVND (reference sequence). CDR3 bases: TGTGCCAGTAGTATACTCTCTAGCGGGACCTACAATGAGCAGTTCTTC. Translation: CASSILSSGTYNEQFF.

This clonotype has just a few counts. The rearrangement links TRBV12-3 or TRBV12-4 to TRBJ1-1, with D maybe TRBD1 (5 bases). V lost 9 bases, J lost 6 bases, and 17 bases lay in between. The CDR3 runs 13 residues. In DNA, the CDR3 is TGTGCCAGTTCGGGGGGGGGGGACGCTGAAGCTTTCTTT. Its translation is CASSGGGDAEAFF.

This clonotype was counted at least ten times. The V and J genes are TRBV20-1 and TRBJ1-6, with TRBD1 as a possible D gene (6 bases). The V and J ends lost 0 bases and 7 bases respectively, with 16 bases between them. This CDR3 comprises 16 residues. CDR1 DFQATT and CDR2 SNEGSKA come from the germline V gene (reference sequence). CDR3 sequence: CSARDAGGPQNSPLHF. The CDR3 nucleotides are TGCAGTGCTAGAGATGCCGGGGGGCCACAGAATTCACCCCTCCACTTT.

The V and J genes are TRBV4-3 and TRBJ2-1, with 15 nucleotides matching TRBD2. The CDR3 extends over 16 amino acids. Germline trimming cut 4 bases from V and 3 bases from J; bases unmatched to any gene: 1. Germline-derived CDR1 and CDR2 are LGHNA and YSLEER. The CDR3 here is CASSPGLAGGYNEQFF. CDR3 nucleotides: TGCGCCAGCAGCCCGGGACTAGCGGGGGGCTACAATGAGCAGTTCTTC.

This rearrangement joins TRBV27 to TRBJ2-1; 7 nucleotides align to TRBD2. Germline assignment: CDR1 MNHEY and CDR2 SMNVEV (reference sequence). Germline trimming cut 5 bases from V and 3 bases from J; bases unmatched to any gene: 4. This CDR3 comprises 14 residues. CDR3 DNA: TGTGCCAGCAGTAGCGGGATTAACTACAATGAGCAGTTCTTC. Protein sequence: CASSSGINYNEQFF.

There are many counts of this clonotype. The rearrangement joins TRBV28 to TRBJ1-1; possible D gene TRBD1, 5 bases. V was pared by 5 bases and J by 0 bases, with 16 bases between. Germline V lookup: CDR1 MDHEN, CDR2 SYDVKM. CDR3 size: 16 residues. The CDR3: CASSLDTESVNTEAFF. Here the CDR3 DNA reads TGTGCCAGCAGTCTGGACACTGAGTCGGTGAACACTGAAGCTTTCTTT.

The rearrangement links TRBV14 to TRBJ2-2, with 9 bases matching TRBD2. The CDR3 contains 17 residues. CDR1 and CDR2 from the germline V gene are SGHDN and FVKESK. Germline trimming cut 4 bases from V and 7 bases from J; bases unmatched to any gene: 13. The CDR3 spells CASSRIAGVGFIGELFF. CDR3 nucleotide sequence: TGTGCCAGCAGCCGGATAGCGGGAGTTGGTTTTATCGGGGAGCTGTTTTTT.